These 16 T cell receptor beta chains originate from one sample sequenced in a study of cytomegalovirus exposure and HLA in healthy donors. Measured with immunoSEQ multiplex PCR; TCRdb has only the in-frame clones, and not every one. Among some 270,000 clones listed, approximately 86% were seen once. Sequencing input: PBMCs. Receptors originate from a woman under 30 in good health and CMV-seronegative.

V and J are TRBV4-3 and TRBJ1-1, with D possibly being TRBD1 (5 bases). The CDR3 runs to 15 residues. Deletions cut 0 bases from V and 4 bases from J, with 12 bases between. The V gene's germline CDR1 is LGHNA and CDR2 YSLEER. The CDR3 is CASSQDFGGGTEAFF. Written as DNA, the CDR3 is TGCGCCAGCAGCCAAGATTTCGGGGGAGGCACTGAAGCTTTCTTT.

As regards this clone: This may come from a read error, since a much larger clone is one base off. The chain uses TRBV11-3 and TRBJ1-1; no reliable D call. Germline V CDR1 and CDR2: SGHNT, YENEEA. CDR3 length equals 13 residues. The V end lost 0 bases, the J end lost 0 bases, and 2 bases lay between the germline ends. The CDR3 sequence: CASSLDLNTEAFF. The CDR3 DNA reads TGTGCCAGCAGCTTAGACTTGAACACTGAAGCTTTCTTT.

The chain is built from TRBV9 and TRBJ1-2; TRBD1 matches at 10 bases. Germline CDR1 reads SGDLS; CDR2 reads YYNGEE. J was trimmed by 5 bases and V by 2 bases; bases with no gene match: 9. This CDR3 contains 16 residues. The CDR3 reads CASSVGTGTGVYGYTF. CDR3 coding DNA: TGTGCCAGCAGCGTGGGGACCGGGACAGGGGTTTATGGCTACACCTTC.

This chain uses TRBV6-5 with TRBJ1-1; 7 nucleotides agree with TRBD1. J lost 6 bases, V lost 2 bases, and 3 bases had no gene match. Germline CDR1 and CDR2: MNHEY and SVGAGI. This CDR3 spans 13 amino acids. This CDR3 reads CASSYGRGSEAFF. CDR3 in DNA: TGTGCCAGCAGTTACGGCAGGGGGTCTGAAGCTTTCTTT.

The CDR3 reads CASSSATPETSGVSNEQFF. DNA of the CDR3: TGTGCCAGCAGTTCCGCTACACCCGAGACTAGCGGGGTGTCCAATGAGCAGTTCTTC. The gene calls are TRBV28 and TRBJ2-1, with TRBD2 matching over 11 bases. The V gene end was trimmed by 4 bases and the J gene end by 6 bases; junction bases not matched to a gene: 17. The germline V gene has CDR1 MDHEN and CDR2 SYDVKM. The CDR3 has 19 residues.

The rearrangement uses TRBV5-1 and TRBJ2-3; D may be TRBD2 (6 bases). V gave up 0 bases and J gave up 0 bases, with 11 bases separating them. CDR3 length: 16 amino acids. Germline lookup yields CDR1 SGHRS and CDR2 YFSETQ. CDR3 nucleotide sequence: TGCGCCAGCAGCTTGGCCGGCGGGATAAGCACAGATACGCAGTATTTT. Translation gives CASSLAGGISTDTQYF.

The genes are TRBV7-2 and TRBJ1-2; TRBD1 matches at 9 bases. Germline lookup yields CDR1 SGHTA and CDR2 FQGNSA. The V segment lost 0 bases and the J segment 4 bases; nucleotides outside the gene matches: 0. The CDR3 spans 14 residues. CDR3 in amino acids: CASSLAQGAYGYTF. The CDR3 DNA follows: TGTGCCAGCAGCTTAGCACAGGGGGCCTATGGCTACACCTTC.

The gene calls are TRBV4-1 and TRBJ2-7; D is ambiguous. Trimming left V 1 base short and J 2 bases short, with 9 bases between. CDR3 length equals 14 residues. CDR1 and CDR2 (germline): MGHRA, YSYEKL. The CDR3 sequence: CASSQGQAAYEQYF. Written as DNA, the CDR3 is TGCGCCAGCAGCCAAGGGCAGGCAGCCTACGAGCAGTACTTC.

V and J are TRBV11-2 and TRBJ2-2; the match to TRBD1 covers 7 bases. The J segment lost 8 bases and the V segment lost 5 bases, leaving 11 bases of the junction unmatched. Per germline, CDR1 SGHAT and CDR2 FQNNGV. This CDR3 contains 15 residues. CDR3 in DNA: TGTGCCAGCAGCCCACTGAAGGGGGCCAGTGGGGAGCTGTTTTTT. Its translation: CASSPLKGASGELFF.

This clone appeared a single time. The chain couples TRBV28 to TRBJ1-1, with D tentatively TRBD1 (6 bases). Germline CDR1 reads MDHEN; CDR2 reads SYDVKM. The CDR3 runs 11 residues. Trimming stripped 6 bases from V and 11 bases from J, with 13 bases between. CDR3 protein: CASRDSTRAFF. Written as DNA, the CDR3 is TGTGCCAGCAGGGACAGTACGAGGGCTTTCTTT.

The CDR3 loop reads CASSGRDRETEQYF. The DNA for the CDR3 is TGCGCCAGCAGCGGCCGGGACAGGGAGACCGAGCAGTACTTC. This sequence joins TRBV5-1 and TRBJ2-7; 9 bases match TRBD1. The CDR3 totals 14 residues. Per the germline V gene, CDR1 is SGHRS and CDR2 is YFSETQ. V was pared by 4 bases and J by 6 bases, with 8 bases of the junction left unmatched.

V usage is TRBV4-1 and J usage is TRBJ1-2; no definite D call. Trimming removed 4 bases from V and 4 bases from J, with 16 bases in between. The CDR3 contains 15 residues. CDR1 and CDR2 from the germline V gene are MGHRA and YSYEKL. The CDR3 sequence is CASSPDHEGLYGYTF. As DNA, the CDR3 is TGCGCCAGCAGCCCCGATCACGAGGGCCTCTATGGCTACACCTTC.

V gene TRBV19 combines with J gene TRBJ1-6; no clear D gene. This CDR3 is built from 13 residues. Per the germline V gene, CDR1 is LNHDA and CDR2 is SQIVND (reference sequence). Trimming removed 2 bases at V and 14 bases at J, with 13 bases between. CDR3 coding DNA: TGTGCCAGTAGTATATTCGGGAGAGGAACCCTCCACTTT. Amino acids: CASSIFGRGTLHF.

The chain links TRBV6-5 to TRBJ1-1; D unresolved. V lost 5 bases, J lost 1 base, and 14 bases lay in between. Per the germline V gene, CDR1 is MNHEY and CDR2 is SVGAGI. The CDR3 is made up of 15 amino acids. The CDR3 bases are TGTGCCAGCAGTGCCCGGTTGAGAGAGAACACTGAAGCTTTCTTT. This sequence encodes CASSARLRENTEAFF.

This clone was detected a few times. Additional DNA sequences in this sample encode the identical CDR3. This rearrangement joins TRBV11-2 to TRBJ2-5; D might be TRBD2 (6 bases). The CDR3 spans 13 residues. Germline-derived CDR1 and CDR2 are SGHAT and FQNNGV. V was cut by 1 base and J by 5 bases, with 8 bases left in between. CDR3 sequence (DNA): TGTGCCAGCAGCTTAGCTGGGAGGGAGACCCAGTACTTC. The encoded protein is CASSLAGRETQYF.

The chain joins TRBV4-1 to TRBJ1-2, with D possibly matching TRBD1 (6 bases). CDR3 length equals 15 residues. From germline, CDR1 is MGHRA and CDR2 YSYEKL. Trimming stripped 7 bases from V and 0 bases from J, with 15 bases between. The CDR3 protein is CASNLRQETNYGYTF. The CDR3 bases are TGCGCCAGCAACCTCAGACAGGAAACTAACTATGGCTACACCTTC.